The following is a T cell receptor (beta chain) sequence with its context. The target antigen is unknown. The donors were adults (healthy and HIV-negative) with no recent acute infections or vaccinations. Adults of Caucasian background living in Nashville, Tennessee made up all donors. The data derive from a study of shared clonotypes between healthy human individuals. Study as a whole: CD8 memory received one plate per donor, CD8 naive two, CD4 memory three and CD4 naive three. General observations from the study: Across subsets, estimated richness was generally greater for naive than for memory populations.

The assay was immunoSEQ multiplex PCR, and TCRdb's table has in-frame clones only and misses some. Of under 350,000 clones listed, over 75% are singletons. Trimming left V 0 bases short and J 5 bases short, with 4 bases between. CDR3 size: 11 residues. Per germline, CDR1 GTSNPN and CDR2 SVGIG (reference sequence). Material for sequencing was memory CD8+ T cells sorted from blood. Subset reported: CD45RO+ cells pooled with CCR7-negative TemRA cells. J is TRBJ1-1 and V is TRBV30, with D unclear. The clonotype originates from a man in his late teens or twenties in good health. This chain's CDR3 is CAWSVDTEAFF. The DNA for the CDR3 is TGTGCCTGGAGTGTAGATACTGAAGCTTTCTTT.